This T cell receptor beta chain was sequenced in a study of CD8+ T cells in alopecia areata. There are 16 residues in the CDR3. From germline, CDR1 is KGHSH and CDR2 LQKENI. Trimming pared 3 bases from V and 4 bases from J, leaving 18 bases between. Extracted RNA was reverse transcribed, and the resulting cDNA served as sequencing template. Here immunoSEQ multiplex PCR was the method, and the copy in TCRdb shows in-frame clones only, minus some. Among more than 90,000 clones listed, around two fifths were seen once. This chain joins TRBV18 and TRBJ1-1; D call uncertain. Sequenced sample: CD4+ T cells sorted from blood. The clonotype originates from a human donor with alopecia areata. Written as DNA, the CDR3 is TGTGCCAGCTCACCCCGCGCTACAGAGGTTGGCACTGAAGCTTTCTTT. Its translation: CASSPRATEVGTEAFF.